This TCR beta chain was recorded in a study of T cell responses to AZD1222 COVID-19 vaccine (dated by TCRdb to about 2021). Regarding the complete study: AZD1222 recipients with second doses at about 4 weeks or about 12 weeks were pooled, because spike-specific TCR depth and breadth did not differ between schedules. A total of around 240 trial participants underwent TCR sequencing, of whom 200 to 220 received two doses of AZD1222 and roughly 25 received two doses of the MenACWY control vaccine. Trial participants were enrolled by age into subgroups of 18-55, 56-69 and 70-plus years, and around 150, 28 and 57 TCR-sequenced participants, respectively, were included in these subgroups.

General conclusions and limits of the study: CD4 TCRs associated with the vaccine covered the entire spike protein, and the dominant responses were in regions 160-218 and 743-854. The 56-69-year group was small, and its depth increase did not reach significance, likely because of low power. Conclusions about previously exposed vaccinees are limited because only 6 or 7 AZD1222 recipients were SARS-CoV-2 seropositive at baseline. After two AZD1222 doses, spike-specific TCR breadth and depth were significantly higher than at day 0 and than in MenACWY recipients. Participants were mostly white British, with more females than males. The authors suggested clonal diversity may have been underestimated. Nearly half of unique spike-specific TCRs reportedly recognized epitopes outside regions mutated in the B.1.351 and B.1.1.7 variants. No day 14 peak-response samples were available, so repertoires were characterized only after the peak T cell response.

The CDR3 regions of human TCRbeta chains were analyzed by immunosequencing. The authors' pipeline ran thus. TCRs in the repertoires were matched against a reference library of SARS-CoV-2-specific TCRs that had been generated with the MIRA antigen-specificity platform. Breadth was defined as the fraction of unique TCRs that were SARS-CoV-2-associated, and depth was defined as the fraction of total T cells that were SARS-CoV-2-associated. Using the MIRA data, each spike-specific TCR was assigned both to the spike region to which the TCR was reactive and to a CD4 or CD8 class. Log10-transformed breadth and depth values were compared by one-way ANOVA with Sidak's multiple comparisons tests. As stored in TCRdb, this immuneACCESS dataset retains in-frame rearrangements with V and J assigned. A fraction of the clones does not appear; measured against another copy, unresolved V genes explain less than half of the discrepancy, and the remainder lacks a known reason. The DNA gave D and trimming, while V, J and clone size come from that table. The sample table records 95,000 to 150,000 clones; roughly nine tenths of these occur just once. The top ten clones comprise 1.7% of the sample.

The germline V gene provides CDR1 SGHTA and CDR2 FQGNSA. Here V drops 5 bases and J drops 0 bases, and the junction holds 5 bases not matched to any gene. Including the terminal cysteine and phenylalanine, the CDR3 comprises 16 residues. The sequence is cut down to CDR3 DNA, 48 bases in frame from base 1. With respect to this clone: Which antigen it targets is not known. There are no base qualities to consult, and no much larger clone falls within one base.

This specimen's time point label, interpreted: baseline before first vaccination. Vaccinee samples came from UK trials COV001 and COV002, including a single-blind randomized controlled phase 2/3 trial of AZD1222 (ChAdOx1 nCoV-19) in healthy adults. For TCRbeta chain sequencing, PBMC samples from trial participants were taken at day 0 and at day 28 after the second dose. The chain is assembled from TRBV7-2 and TRBJ2-1, and TRBD2 matches 9 of the central bases. This TCR was recovered from an adult in good health. Sequenced material: peripheral blood, taken on day 0 of AZD1222 vaccination. This receptor has the CDR3 CASSISGGSSYNEQFF. The nucleotide sequence is TGTGCCAGCAGCATTAGCGGGGGAAGCTCCTACAATGAGCAGTTCTTC.